This TCR beta chain was identified in a study of blood T cell repertoires in COVID-19. Method: immunoSEQ multiplex PCR; TCRdb's copy keeps in-frame clones and lacks some. The sample includes about 230,000 clones, 86% of them seen just once. The V gene's germline CDR1 is ENHRY and CDR2 SYGVKD. The CDR3 length is 14 residues. Unmatched junction bases numbered 8, after V lost 4 bases and J lost 5 bases. Seattle patient enrollment occurred during active infection, with longitudinal follow-up thereafter. This rearrangement joins TRBV10-3 to TRBJ2-7; 7 bases map to TRBD1. This TCR derives from a man aged 50 or older with COVID-19, enrolled during active disease. Sequenced material: peripheral blood. The CDR3 region has the DNA TGTGCCATCAGTGGGACAGGTCCTTCCGACGAGCAGTACTTC. This encodes CAISGTGPSDEQYF.